This TCR beta chain was profiled in a study of monozygotic twins with inflammatory bowel disease. The TCR libraries each used total RNA (about 3,500 ng per library). One entry per CDR3 protein, without DNA, is what TCRdb gives after re-calling the 5' RACE reads. Its listing shows approximately 400,000 distinct CDR3 sequences. Study-level results: The co-twins with IBD showed lower TCRbeta diversity (inverse Simpson) than their healthy siblings.

With respect to this clonotype: Its antigen is as yet unknown.

CDR3 length: 17 residues. Input material: blood. This clonotype was sampled from a human donor with ulcerative colitis or Crohn's disease, or a healthy co-twin of an affected twin (not recorded which). The chain couples TRBV12-3 or TRBV12-4 to TRBJ1-1; TCRdb's D call, TRBD1, is unchecked because there is no DNA. This CDR3 is CASSTRTLGYMNTEAFF.